This entry is about one TCR beta chain. The antigen is not known. Losses at the gene ends were 4 bases for V and 4 bases for J; bases not matched to a gene: 8. In germline, CDR1 is SGHDT, CDR2 YYEEEE. The CDR3 has 15 amino acids. The data stem from a study of beta chain features in type 1 diabetes. Whole-study results and caveats: Compared with healthy donors, patients appeared to share more similar naive, central memory and regulatory TCRB repertoires. A moderate, significant TCRB CDR3 shortening appeared in type 1 diabetes across four CD4+ subsets.

CD4+ cells of the naive, central memory, regulatory and stem cell-like memory types were sorted via CD45RO/CCR7/CD25/CD127/CD95/CD27. Sorted populations all exceeded 95% purity. Expressed TCRB transcripts were sequenced because the entire RNA isolate underwent reverse transcription. Profiled with immunoSEQ multiplex PCR; TCRdb holds only in-frame clones, not every one. Among some 150,000 clones, 10% to 15% were seen once, and the ten largest hold about 1.3%. The chain employs TRBV5-6 and TRBJ1-2; 9 nucleotides line up with TRBD1. Sequenced sample: central memory CD4+ T cells from blood. The clonotype originates from a man aged 18-30 years with type 1 diabetes. For the CDR3, the DNA is TGTGCCAGCAGCCGGCGGACAGGGGATTTCTATGGCTACACCTTC. Protein: CASSRRTGDFYGYTF.